These T cell receptor beta chains were read from a single sample in a study of beta chain features in type 1 diabetes. Clones were read by immunoSEQ multiplex PCR, and TCRdb kept only the in-frame ones, dropping some. The repertoire has around 690,000 clones, over 10% of them found once; the top ten carry around 0.12%. The sequencing sample was made of naive CD4+ T cells from blood. The receptors stem from a man aged 25 to 40 with type 1 diabetes. Each CDR3 is given with its conserved first and last residue. Fields, in order: V gene, D gene, CDR3 protein. D genes are given only for firm matches.

v_call: TRBV29-1; d_call: NA; cdr3_aa: CSVKVGGWGAGSGYTF
v_call: TRBV9; d_call: NA; cdr3_aa: CASSGTGAPQETQYF
v_call: TRBV7-9; d_call: TRBD1; cdr3_aa: CASSLGGQAPSPYEQYF
v_call: TRBV9; d_call: TRBD1; cdr3_aa: CASSGHLGQYTEAFF
v_call: TRBV30; d_call: TRBD1; cdr3_aa: CAWSYRGGYTF
v_call: TRBV9; d_call: NA; cdr3_aa: CASSVAGPNSYNEQFF
v_call: TRBV2; d_call: TRBD2; cdr3_aa: CASGTSGGNKQYF
v_call: TRBV28; d_call: NA; cdr3_aa: CASSPNPRVYFSYEQYF
v_call: TRBV28; d_call: TRBD1; cdr3_aa: CASSRTGTEQETQYF
v_call: TRBV19; d_call: TRBD1; cdr3_aa: CASKGTGDSPLHF
v_call: TRBV2; d_call: NA; cdr3_aa: CASSDKAGQETQYF
v_call: TRBV6-5; d_call: NA; cdr3_aa: CASSYSGISGNTIYF
v_call: TRBV10-3; d_call: TRBD1; cdr3_aa: CAISDDRGATGELFF
v_call: TRBV30; d_call: NA; cdr3_aa: CAWSTDSNQPQHF
v_call: TRBV2; d_call: NA; cdr3_aa: CASSVGLEELFF
v_call: TRBV7-2; d_call: NA; cdr3_aa: CASSPGIATDTQYF
v_call: TRBV14; d_call: TRBD1; cdr3_aa: CASSPRTGGNGYTF
v_call: TRBV20-1; d_call: NA; cdr3_aa: CSANDEQYF
v_call: TRBV2; d_call: NA; cdr3_aa: CASRAGIDTQYF
v_call: TRBV11-1; d_call: TRBD1; cdr3_aa: CASSLVGDRSTDTQYF
v_call: TRBV9; d_call: TRBD1; cdr3_aa: CASSATGAWETQYF
v_call: TRBV6-5; d_call: NA; cdr3_aa: CASSYSVGYGYTF
v_call: TRBV4-3; d_call: TRBD2; cdr3_aa: CASSPAGGSYNEQFF
v_call: TRBV7-2; d_call: TRBD2; cdr3_aa: CASSLGGLAGSTDTQYF
v_call: TRBV11-2; d_call: NA; cdr3_aa: CASSLMSYEQYF
v_call: TRBV10-3; d_call: NA; cdr3_aa: CAISVGTFEAFF
v_call: TRBV25-1; d_call: NA; cdr3_aa: CASSSMGGGPNSPLHF
v_call: TRBV25-1; d_call: NA; cdr3_aa: CASSDSVTAALEKLFF
v_call: TRBV20-1; d_call: NA; cdr3_aa: CSAADRKEAFF
v_call: TRBV6-6; d_call: NA; cdr3_aa: CASSYGGTGELFF
v_call: TRBV5-1; d_call: TRBD2; cdr3_aa: CASSYSSGGYNEQFF
v_call: TRBV30; d_call: NA; cdr3_aa: CAWSSLSKNIQYF
v_call: TRBV5-1; d_call: NA; cdr3_aa: CASSLTGASNYGYTF
v_call: TRBV9; d_call: TRBD2; cdr3_aa: CASSVGLATYNEQFF
v_call: TRBV25-1; d_call: NA; cdr3_aa: CASSEYRVGEQYF
v_call: TRBV7-2; d_call: TRBD1; cdr3_aa: CASSPNPGTGGANTQYF
v_call: TRBV7-2; d_call: TRBD2; cdr3_aa: CASRRPGLASDTQYF
v_call: TRBV18; d_call: TRBD1; cdr3_aa: CASSQGQVMNTEAFF
v_call: TRBV25-1; d_call: NA; cdr3_aa: CASSEDKAGGTNEKLFF
v_call: TRBV2; d_call: NA; cdr3_aa: CASMLAQLRHTF
v_call: TRBV7-9; d_call: NA; cdr3_aa: CASSASDPSYSPLHF